The text below deals with one T cell receptor (beta chain). The table came from immunoSEQ multiplex PCR; TCRdb's copy has only in-frame clones and leaves some out. The table has roughly 88,000 clones, approximately 95% seen once. The sample is drawn from a study of control samples from healthy donors and cancer patients. This CDR3 region has 15 residues. Trimming stripped 5 bases from V and 6 bases from J, with 18 bases between. CDR1 and CDR2 from the germline V gene are PRHDT and FYEKMQ (reference sequence). Input material: blood. This sequence originates from a man aged 18 to 29 in good health. V gene TRBV13 combines with J gene TRBJ2-3; weak D call: TRBD1 (5 bases). The CDR3 DNA follows: TGTGCCAGCAGCCCCCAGGGATTCGGAAGGGATACGCAGTATTTT. It translates to CASSPQGFGRDTQYF.